Listed below are T cell receptor beta chains from one sample, sequenced in a study of CD8+ T cells in alopecia areata. The method was immunoSEQ multiplex PCR; TCRdb's version includes in-frame clones alone and lacks a portion of them. Among 140,000 to 150,000 clones listed, around 58% were seen once. The starting material was CD4+ T cells sorted from blood, obtained at week 0. The receptor source for this set is a human donor with alopecia areata. CDR3s leave out the opening cysteine and the closing phenylalanine or tryptophan. Each record gives: V gene, CDR3 protein.

TRBV6-6	ASSTDRAVNSPLH
TRBV15	ATSRDLGYGYT
TRBV4-1	ASSQVGQGIYEQY
TRBV5-1	ASSHGTGAGEKLF
TRBV30	AWSVMGGYGYT
TRBV5-1	ASSDRQGKGYT
TRBV29-1	SVVWDRGIYNEQF
TRBV7-7	ASSFNEGGRETQY
TRBV2	ASSPPAGGGETQY
TRBV5-1	ASSPPGLARSNEQF
TRBV15	ATSRAADYNSPLH
TRBV29-1	SVDPGSNYGYT
TRBV4-2	ASSQEVTSSGNTIY
TRBV4-3	ASSQDPGREQY
TRBV25-1	ASRNKNTGELF
TRBV15	ATSRGRDRLGYT
TRBV14	ASSEQGAGTEAF
TRBV20-1	SAPPRETQY
TRBV11-2	ASSQGQTGVNTEAF
TRBV10-3	AISGARNYGYT
TRBV18	ASSPFWTGSNTEAF
TRBV11-2	ASAGRAAYEQY
TRBV25-1	ASSAQTGGYEQY
TRBV7-9	ASSSENYGYT
TRBV30	AWSRTSGGPNEQF
TRBV19	ASSAFGSGANVLT
TRBV29-1	SVDGSTDTQY
TRBV30	ACNRGMNTEAF
TRBV29-1	SVVGGTNEKLF
TRBV18	ASSQDRGRQPQH
TRBV6-4	ASSDAWGDTQY
TRBV7-9	ASSRQGNTEAF